This entry lists 5 T cell receptor beta chains sequenced from one sample in a study of OX40 agonist ivuxolimab in advanced cancers. Library construction relied on the immunoSEQ multiplex PCR assay. In its TCRdb copy, this immuneACCESS table keeps in-frame sequences only and misses some clones. Where compared with another copy, unresolved V genes explain less than half of these, and the others have no known cause. The sample table records around 65,000 clones; about 85% of these occur just once. The ten largest make up about 0.34% of the sample. The specimen was CD4+ or CD8+ T cells sorted from blood, collected in a trial of the OX40 agonist ivuxolimab. All receptors derive from an adult with an advanced solid tumor such as melanoma, head and neck, liver or kidney cancer.

The J gene is TRBJ1-5, the V gene TRBV6-1; weak D call: TRBD1 (5 bases). Trimming removed 2 bases at V and 2 bases at J, with 13 bases between. CDR1 is MNHNS and CDR2 is SASEGT in the germline V gene. This CDR3 is built from 16 residues. For the CDR3, the DNA is TGTGCCAGCAGTGAAAGGTCGGGGGTTGGCAATCAGCCCCAGCATTTT. The encoded protein is CASSERSGVGNQPQHF.

The chain combines TRBV7-6 with TRBJ2-5, with a tentative D call TRBD2 (6 bases). Germline values: CDR1 SGHVS, CDR2 FNYEAQ. The CDR3 totals 16 residues. V dropped 5 bases and J dropped 0 bases, with 16 bases sitting between them. The CDR3 nucleotides read TGTGCCAGCAGCCCACTGGGTGCGGGGAACCAAGAGACCCAGTACTTC. Protein product: CASSPLGAGNQETQYF.

The chain joins TRBV7-2 to TRBJ2-1, with D uncertain. The V gene lost 7 bases and the J gene lost 6 bases, with 22 bases spanning the gap. This CDR3 has 16 residues. Germline CDR1 SGHTA, CDR2 FQGNSA. The chain's CDR3 is CASTQALLSAVNEQFF. CDR3 DNA sequence: TGTGCCAGCACCCAAGCGTTACTAAGTGCTGTCAATGAGCAGTTCTTC.

This chain uses TRBV5-1 with TRBJ2-7; TRBD1 aligns across 7 bases. The germline V gene has CDR1 SGHRS and CDR2 YFSETQ. The CDR3 consists of 15 residues. Trimming removed 0 bases from V and 2 bases from J; junction bases left unmatched: 5. The CDR3 here is CASSLGQGPTYEQYF. CDR3 DNA sequence: TGCGCCAGCAGCTTGGGACAGGGCCCAACCTACGAGCAGTACTTC.

The V gene is TRBV5-1, the J gene TRBJ2-1, with TRBD2 identical over 11 bases. Looked up from germline, CDR1 is SGHRS and CDR2 is YFSETQ. Germline trimming cut 4 bases from V and 8 bases from J; bases unmatched to any gene: 8. The length of the CDR3 is 15 residues. CDR3 sequence reads: CASSPVASGGHEQFF. The DNA for the CDR3 is TGCGCCAGCAGCCCGGTGGCTAGCGGGGGGCATGAGCAGTTCTTC.